This paragraph covers one T cell receptor beta chain sequence. This clone was seen once. Its binding antigen is unknown. Per-base qualities were not stored, and no clone one base away is much larger. This record comes from a study of T cell responses to AZD1222 COVID-19 vaccine (dated by TCRdb to the early 2020s). As for the study more broadly: AZD1222 recipients whose second dose came at about 4 weeks and those whose second dose came at about 12 weeks were combined into one group, since spike-specific TCR depth and breadth did not differ between the two schedules. TCR sequencing was performed for more than 230 trial participants, of whom about 200 were given two doses of AZD1222 and 26 were given two doses of MenACWY control vaccine. Enrollment into the trials was organized by age into subgroups of 18-55, 56-69 and 70-plus years, and those subgroups contained approximately 160, 26 and 62 TCR-sequenced participants, respectively. What the research found in general, with its limitations: Vaccine-associated CD4 TCRs spanned the whole spike protein, with dominant responses in regions 160-218 and 743-854. Nearly half of unique spike-specific TCRs reportedly recognized epitopes outside regions mutated in the B.1.351 and B.1.1.7 variants. Spike-specific TCR breadth and depth rose significantly after two AZD1222 doses compared with day 0 and with MenACWY recipients. The 56-69-year group was small, and its depth increase did not reach significance, likely because of low power. Because no day 14 peak-response samples were available, repertoires were characterized only after the peak T cell response. Conclusions about previously exposed vaccinees are limited, since just five to seven AZD1222 recipients were seropositive for SARS-CoV-2 at baseline. Participants were mostly white British, with more females than males. The authors suggested clonal diversity may have been underestimated.

The CDR3 regions of human TCRbeta chains were subjected to immunosequencing. The study's processing was this. TCRs in the repertoires were compared against a reference library of SARS-CoV-2-specific TCRs that had been generated with the MIRA antigen-specificity platform. Breadth was defined as the fraction of unique TCRs that were SARS-CoV-2-associated, and depth was defined as the fraction of total T cells that were SARS-CoV-2-associated. Using the MIRA data, each spike-specific TCR was assigned both to the spike region to which the TCR was reactive and to a CD4 or CD8 class. Log10-transformed breadth and depth values were compared by one-way ANOVA with Sidak's multiple comparisons tests. What TCRdb holds here is the immuneACCESS table cut down to in-frame rearrangements. Part of the clones is not present; checked against another copy, under half of the missing clones reflect an unresolved V gene, and the others are unexplained. For V, J and clone size, that table is used; D and trimming come from the DNA. For this sample the table gives about 170,000 clones, of which roughly 92% were detected only once. The ten largest clones represent more than 1.5% of the sample.

The meaning of the sample's time point label: baseline before first vaccination. Vaccinee samples were obtained from the UK trials COV001 and COV002, which included a single-blind randomized controlled phase 2/3 trial of AZD1222 (ChAdOx1 nCoV-19) in healthy adults. For TCRbeta chain sequencing, PBMC samples were collected from trial participants at day 0 and at day 28 after the second dose. The sample here was peripheral blood, taken on day 0 of AZD1222 vaccination. The clonotype comes from an adult in good health.

DNA sequence: TGCGCCAGCAGCCAAACAGCAACAGGGTATCGGAATGAGCAGTTCTTC. This sequence encodes CASSQTATGYRNEQFF. This sequence uses TRBV4-3 and TRBJ2-1; perhaps TRBD1 is the D gene, with 6 bases matching. V drops 2 bases and J drops 7 bases, leaving 18 bases in between. The CDR3 sequence holds 16 residues, the cysteine and phenylalanine included. Only the CDR3 part of the read is kept: 48 bases, read in frame from the first base. CDR1 LGHNA and CDR2 YSLEER are derived from the germline V gene.